This T cell receptor (beta chain) was recovered during a study of neurological immune-mediated disorders. Synthesis of cDNA used 5'RACE (with 10-nucleotide random UMIs). TCRdb used MiXCR to reprocess the 5' RACE reads, holding one entry per CDR3 protein. This sample has around 46,000 distinct CDR3 sequences, with about 2% found just once. In its sample, this clonotype was seen many times. Germline loops: CDR1 SGHRS, CDR2 YFSETQ. The CDR3 spans 16 residues. The trim removed 3 bases at V and 5 bases at J, leaving 10 bases unmatched. The sample was PBMCs. This chain joins TRBV5-1 and TRBJ2-2; 7 bases are shared with TRBD1. This clonotype originated in a woman aged 40 to 50 with multiple sclerosis. Here the CDR3 reads CASSSGPGQRTGELFF. DNA for the CDR3: TGCGCCAGCAGCTCTGGTCCGGGACAGCGGACCGGGGAGCTGTTTTTT.